These T cell receptor beta chains were read from a single sample in a study of neurological immune-mediated disorders. Via MiXCR, TCRdb re-called the 5' RACE reads, giving one row per CDR3 protein. There are 52,000 or so distinct CDR3 sequences in the sample; just under 4% occur only once, and 1.9% lies in the top ten. Input material: CD4+ T cells from blood. Receptor source: a woman aged 40 to 55 with multiple sclerosis. The CDR3 runs from the conserved cysteine through the conserved F or W. The size field is filled for only some rows; it gives once, few, many or a size class.

clone_size v_call cdr3_aa
many TRBV20-1 CSARVGENSGNTIYF
many TRBV18 CASSRGQGAYNEQFF
many TRBV7-8 CASSPKRTTYEQYF
many TRBV5-1 CASSLGGNSNQPQHF
many TRBV5-1 CASMTGTLTDTQYF
few TRBV19 CASSITRERVKLFF
few TRBV12-3/TRBV12-4 CASSLGDRGGDSEAFF
many TRBV20-1 CSARDGRAPSNQPQHF
many TRBV24-1 CATSDLAGGSPDEQFF
many TRBV2 CASSDRDLQAFF
NA TRBV10-1 CAIHGGRVDTEAFF
many TRBV7-3 CASSQGLAHRYNEQFF
many TRBV4-1 CASSQAGGLRSYEQYF
NA TRBV6-5 CASGNTHYEQYF
many TRBV5-1 CASSMDGRNEKLFF
many TRBV6-5 CASSTWTADYEQYF
many TRBV20-1 CSARVKGITREQFF
many TRBV5-1 CASSLDRFDTGELFF
many TRBV6-6 CASSYSRGKGTEAFF
many TRBV3-1 CASSQGDFYGYTF
many TRBV11-2 CASSSSGFNQPQHF
NA TRBV28 CASSGTSGARSYNEQFF
many TRBV7-9 CASSLASMRGPYNEQFF
many TRBV5-1 CASSSLSRDHNEQFF
NA TRBV25-1 CASSEPGRNRYGYTF
many TRBV7-9 CASSPQGDTIYF
many TRBV2 CASRPKGAYNEKLFF
few TRBV18 CASSPRGTGYEPQHF
many TRBV6-5 CASSYRGEQYF
many TRBV11-2 CASSPHIYTEAFF
few TRBV5-1 CASSWLGDTQYF
many TRBV2 CASSSRLAVDEQFF
many TRBV5-5 CASSLRGSYEQYF
many TRBV3-1 CASSQAGGYTF
many TRBV2 CASSYTEDEQYF
many TRBV29-1 CSVEERGSTDTQYF
many TRBV5-1 CASSLVVTGHGEQFF
many TRBV7-8 CASSFSQVTDTQYF
many TRBV11-2 CASSLSGLQYEQYF
many TRBV18 CASSPNDGDSPLHF
many TRBV12-3/TRBV12-4 CASSLGQFTDTQYF
many TRBV2 CASSGTGGNEQFF
many TRBV12-3/TRBV12-4 CASRPTGTSYGYTF
many TRBV12-3/TRBV12-4 CASSSDSTDTQYF
NA TRBV27 CTSSFLPAAEFGVHEQYF
many TRBV4-1 CASSLQGAAGAFF
many TRBV7-6 CASSLGIYNEQFF
many TRBV20-1 CSAAQGDYEQYF
many TRBV6-5 CASSIMGGELFF
few TRBV20-1 CSARGDREPYTEAFF
many TRBV20-1 CSARDLRGARETQYF
many TRBV24-1 CATSGRGSTDTQYF
many TRBV5-1 CASRRTGGNYEQYF
many TRBV6-1 CASSEILGARGRNSPLHF
many TRBV6-6 CASSSAEVYSNQPQHF
many TRBV5-1 CASSSALTGRYNEQFF
many TRBV5-1 CASSLAGQGTGYTF
NA TRBV28 CASSRDRNDGYTF
many TRBV5-1 CASSVQGKKTYAFF